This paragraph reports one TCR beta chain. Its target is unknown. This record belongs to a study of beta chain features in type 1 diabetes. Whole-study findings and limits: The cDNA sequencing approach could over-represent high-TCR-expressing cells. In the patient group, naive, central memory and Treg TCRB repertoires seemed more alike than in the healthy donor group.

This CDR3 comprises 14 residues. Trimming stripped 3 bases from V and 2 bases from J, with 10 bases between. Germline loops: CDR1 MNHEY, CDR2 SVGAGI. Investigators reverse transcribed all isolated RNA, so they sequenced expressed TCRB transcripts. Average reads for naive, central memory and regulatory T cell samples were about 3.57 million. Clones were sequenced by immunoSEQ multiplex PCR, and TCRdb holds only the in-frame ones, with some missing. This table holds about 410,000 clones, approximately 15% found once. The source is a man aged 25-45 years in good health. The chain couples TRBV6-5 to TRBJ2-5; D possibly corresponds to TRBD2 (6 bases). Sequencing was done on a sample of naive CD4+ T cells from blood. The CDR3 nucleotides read TGTGCCAGCAGTTATGGGACTCTACAAGAGACCCAGTACTTC. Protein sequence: CASSYGTLQETQYF.